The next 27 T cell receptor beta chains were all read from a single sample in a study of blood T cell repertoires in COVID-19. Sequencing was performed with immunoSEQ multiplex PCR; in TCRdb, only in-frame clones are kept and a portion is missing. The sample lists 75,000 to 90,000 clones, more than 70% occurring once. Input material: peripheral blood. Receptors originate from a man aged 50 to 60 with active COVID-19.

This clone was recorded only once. CDR3 sequence reads: CASSFMGAETQYF. The CDR3 nucleotides are TGTGCCAGCAGCTTTATGGGAGCTGAGACCCAGTACTTC. The J gene is TRBJ2-5, the V gene TRBV7-2, with D tentatively TRBD2 (5 bases). The germline V and J ends were trimmed by 3 bases and 5 bases, with 10 bases remaining between them. Germline loops: CDR1 SGHTA, CDR2 FQGNSA. This CDR3 spans 13 amino acids.

CDR3 DNA: TGTGCCAGCAGTTCTGCCGCGATTTCATCCGACGAGCAGTACTTC. As protein: CASSSAAISSDEQYF. The gene calls are TRBV27 and TRBJ2-7; D gene ambiguous. CDR1 MNHEY and CDR2 SMNVEV come from the germline V gene (reference sequence). This CDR3 has 15 amino acids. V lost 4 bases to trimming and J lost 5 bases, with 18 bases between them.

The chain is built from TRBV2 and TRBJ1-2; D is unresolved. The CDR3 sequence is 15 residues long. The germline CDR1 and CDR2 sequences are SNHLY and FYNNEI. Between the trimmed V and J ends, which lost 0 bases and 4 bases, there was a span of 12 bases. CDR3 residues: CASSEAVAAVYGYTF. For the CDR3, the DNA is TGTGCCAGCAGTGAAGCGGTAGCGGCAGTCTATGGCTACACCTTC.

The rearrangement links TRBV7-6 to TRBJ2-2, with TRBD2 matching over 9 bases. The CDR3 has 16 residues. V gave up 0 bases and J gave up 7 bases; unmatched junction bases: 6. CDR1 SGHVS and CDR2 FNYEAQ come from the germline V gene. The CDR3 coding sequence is TGTGCCAGCAGCTTAGCGATCCTAGCGGGAAGCGGGGAGCTGTTTTTT. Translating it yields CASSLAILAGSGELFF.

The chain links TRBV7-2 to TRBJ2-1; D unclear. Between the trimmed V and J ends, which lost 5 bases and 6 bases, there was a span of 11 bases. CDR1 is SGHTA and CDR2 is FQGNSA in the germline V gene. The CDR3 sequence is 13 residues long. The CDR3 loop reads CASSPPLRNEQFF. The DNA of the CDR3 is TGTGCCAGCAGCCCTCCCCTTCGCAATGAGCAGTTCTTC.

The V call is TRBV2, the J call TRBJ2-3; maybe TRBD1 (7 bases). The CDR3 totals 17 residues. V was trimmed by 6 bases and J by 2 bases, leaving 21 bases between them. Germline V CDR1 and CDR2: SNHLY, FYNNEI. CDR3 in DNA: TGTGCCAGCAGGAAGGACAGGACGGGGGCCTACACAGATACGCAGTATTTT. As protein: CASRKDRTGAYTDTQYF.

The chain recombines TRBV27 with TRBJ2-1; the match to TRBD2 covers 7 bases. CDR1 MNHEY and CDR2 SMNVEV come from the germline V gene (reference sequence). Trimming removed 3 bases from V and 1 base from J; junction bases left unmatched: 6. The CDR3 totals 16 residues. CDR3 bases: TGTGCCAGCAGTTTGGCGGCGGGGGATTCCTACAATGAGCAGTTCTTC. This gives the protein CASSLAAGDSYNEQFF.

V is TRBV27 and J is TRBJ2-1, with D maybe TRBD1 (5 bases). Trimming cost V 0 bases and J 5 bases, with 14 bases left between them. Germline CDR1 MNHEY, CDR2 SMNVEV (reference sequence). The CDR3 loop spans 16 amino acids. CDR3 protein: CASSLSSRQLHNEQFF. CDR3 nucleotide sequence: TGTGCCAGCAGTTTATCGTCCCGACAGCTACACAATGAGCAGTTCTTC.

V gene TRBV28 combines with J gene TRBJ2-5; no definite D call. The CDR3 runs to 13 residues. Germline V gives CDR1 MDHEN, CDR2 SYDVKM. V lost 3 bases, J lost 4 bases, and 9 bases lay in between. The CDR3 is CASSLQLIETQYF. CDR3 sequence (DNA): TGTGCCAGCAGTTTGCAGTTGATAGAGACCCAGTACTTC.

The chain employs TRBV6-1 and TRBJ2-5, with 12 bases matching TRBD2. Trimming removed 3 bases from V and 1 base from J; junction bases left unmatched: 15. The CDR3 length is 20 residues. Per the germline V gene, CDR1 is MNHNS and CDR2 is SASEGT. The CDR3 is CASSDQPLLAGGPIQETQYF. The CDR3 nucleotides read TGTGCCAGCAGTGACCAACCGCTCCTAGCGGGAGGGCCAATCCAAGAGACCCAGTACTTC.

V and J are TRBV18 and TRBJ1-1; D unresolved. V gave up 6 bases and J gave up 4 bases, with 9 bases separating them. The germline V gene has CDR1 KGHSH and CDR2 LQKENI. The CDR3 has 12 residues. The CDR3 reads CASSPGFTEAFF. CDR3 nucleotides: TGTGCCAGCTCCCCCGGGTTCACTGAAGCTTTCTTT.

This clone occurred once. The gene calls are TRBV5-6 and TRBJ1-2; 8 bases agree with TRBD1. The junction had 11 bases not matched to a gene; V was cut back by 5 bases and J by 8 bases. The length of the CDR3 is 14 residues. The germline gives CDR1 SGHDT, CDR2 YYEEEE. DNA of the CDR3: TGTGCCAGCAGGGGGCAGGGGGCGATGGACGGCTACACCTTC. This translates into CASRGQGAMDGYTF.

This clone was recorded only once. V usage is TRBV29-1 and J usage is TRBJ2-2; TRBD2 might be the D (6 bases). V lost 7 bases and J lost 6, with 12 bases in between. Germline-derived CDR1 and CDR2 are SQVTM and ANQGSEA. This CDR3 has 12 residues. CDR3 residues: CSAVGGSGELFF. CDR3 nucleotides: TGCAGCGCTGTGGGGGGTTCCGGGGAGCTGTTTTTT.

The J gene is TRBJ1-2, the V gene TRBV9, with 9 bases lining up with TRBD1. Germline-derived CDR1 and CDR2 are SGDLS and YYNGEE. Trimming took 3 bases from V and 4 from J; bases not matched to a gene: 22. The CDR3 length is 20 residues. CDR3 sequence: CASSEEVGQGGQGPAYGYTF. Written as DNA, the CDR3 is TGTGCCAGCAGCGAAGAGGTGGGCCAGGGCGGACAGGGGCCCGCCTATGGCTACACCTTC.

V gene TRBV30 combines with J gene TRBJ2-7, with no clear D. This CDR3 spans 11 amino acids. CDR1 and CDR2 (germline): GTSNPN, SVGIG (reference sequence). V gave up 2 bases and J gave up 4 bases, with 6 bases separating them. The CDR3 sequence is CAWSRRYEQYF. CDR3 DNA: TGTGCCTGGAGTAGGCGGTACGAGCAGTACTTC.

CDR3 bases: TGTGCCAGCAGCACGCGGACAGGGGTTCTAAACACAGATACGCAGTATTTT. Protein: CASSTRTGVLNTDTQYF. The chain recombines TRBV7-8 with TRBJ2-3; 9 bases are shared with TRBD1. V lost 5 bases to trimming and J lost 2 bases; unmatched junction nucleotides: 11. The germline V gene encodes CDR1 SGHVS and CDR2 FQNEAQ. The length of the CDR3 is 17 residues.

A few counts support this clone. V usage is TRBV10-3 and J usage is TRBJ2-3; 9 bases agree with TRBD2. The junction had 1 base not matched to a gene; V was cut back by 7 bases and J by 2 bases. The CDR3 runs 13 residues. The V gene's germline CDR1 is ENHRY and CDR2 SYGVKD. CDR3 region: CAIMGLATDTQYF. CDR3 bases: TGTGCCATCATGGGACTAGCCACAGATACGCAGTATTTT.

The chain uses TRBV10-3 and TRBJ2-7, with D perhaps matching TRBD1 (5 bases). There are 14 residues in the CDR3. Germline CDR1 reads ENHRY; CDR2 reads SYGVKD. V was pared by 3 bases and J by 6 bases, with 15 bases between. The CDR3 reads CAISERVGHFEQYF. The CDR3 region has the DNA TGTGCCATCAGTGAAAGGGTGGGGCACTTCGAGCAGTACTTC.

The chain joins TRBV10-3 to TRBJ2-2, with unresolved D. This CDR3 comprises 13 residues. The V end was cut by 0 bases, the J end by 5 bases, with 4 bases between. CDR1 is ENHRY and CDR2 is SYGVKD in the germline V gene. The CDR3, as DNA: TGTGCCATCAGTGAGTCCCCTACCGGGGAGCTGTTTTTT. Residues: CAISESPTGELFF.

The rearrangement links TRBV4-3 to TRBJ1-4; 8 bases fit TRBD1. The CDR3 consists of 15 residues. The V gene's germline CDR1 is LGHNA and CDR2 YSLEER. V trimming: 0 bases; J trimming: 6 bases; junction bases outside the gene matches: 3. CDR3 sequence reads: CASSQETQGDEKLFF. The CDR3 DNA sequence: TGCGCCAGCAGCCAAGAAACACAGGGGGATGAAAAACTGTTTTTT.

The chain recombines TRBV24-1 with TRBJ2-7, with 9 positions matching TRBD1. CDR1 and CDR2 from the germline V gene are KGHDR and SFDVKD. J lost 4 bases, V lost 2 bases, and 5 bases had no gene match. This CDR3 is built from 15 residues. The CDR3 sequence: CATSDSGTGIYEQYF. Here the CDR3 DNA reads TGTGCCACCAGTGATTCCGGGACAGGGATTTACGAGCAGTACTTC.

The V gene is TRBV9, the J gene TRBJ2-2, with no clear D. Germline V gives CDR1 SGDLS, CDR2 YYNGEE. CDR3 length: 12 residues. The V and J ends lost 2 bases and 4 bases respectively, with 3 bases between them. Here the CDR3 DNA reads TGTGCCAGCAGCGTCGGCACCGGGGAGCTGTTTTTT. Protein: CASSVGTGELFF. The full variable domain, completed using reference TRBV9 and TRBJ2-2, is DSGVTQTPKHLITATGQRVTLRCSPRSGDLSVYWYQQSLDQGLQFLIQYYNGEERAKGNILERFSAQQFPDLHSELNLSSLELGDSALYFCASSVGTGELFFGEGSRLTVL.

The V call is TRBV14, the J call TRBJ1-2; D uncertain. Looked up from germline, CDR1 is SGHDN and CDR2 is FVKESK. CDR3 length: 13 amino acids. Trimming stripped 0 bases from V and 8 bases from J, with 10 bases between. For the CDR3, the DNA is TGTGCCAGCAGCCAAGAACAGAGCCACGGCTACACCTTC. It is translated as CASSQEQSHGYTF.

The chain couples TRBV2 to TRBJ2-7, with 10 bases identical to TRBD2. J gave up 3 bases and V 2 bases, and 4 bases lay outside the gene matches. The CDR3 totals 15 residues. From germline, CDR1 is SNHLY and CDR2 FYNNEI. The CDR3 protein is CASSELAGDLYEQYF. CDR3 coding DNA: TGTGCCAGCAGTGAACTAGCGGGAGACCTCTACGAGCAGTACTTC.

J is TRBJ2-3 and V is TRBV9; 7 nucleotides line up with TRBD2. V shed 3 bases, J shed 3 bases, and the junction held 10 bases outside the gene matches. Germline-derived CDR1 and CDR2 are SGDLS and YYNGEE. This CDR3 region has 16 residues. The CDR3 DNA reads TGTGCCAGCAGCGACTACCTCGGGACTACTACAGATACGCAGTATTTT. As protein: CASSDYLGTTTDTQYF.

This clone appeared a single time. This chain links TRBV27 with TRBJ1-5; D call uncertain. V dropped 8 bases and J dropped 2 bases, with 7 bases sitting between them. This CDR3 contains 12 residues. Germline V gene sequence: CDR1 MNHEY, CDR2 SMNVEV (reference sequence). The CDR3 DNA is TGTGCCAGCCGTCGGGGCAATCAGCCCCAGCATTTT. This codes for CASRRGNQPQHF.

For the CDR3, the DNA is TGTGCCAGCAGGGGACAGGGGGCGAGGGGAGAGACCCAGTACTTC. Encoded protein: CASRGQGARGETQYF. The genes are TRBV6-5 and TRBJ2-5; 12 bases map to TRBD1. The CDR3 consists of 15 residues. CDR1 and CDR2 from the germline V gene are MNHEY and SVGAGI. V was clipped by 6 bases and J by 4 bases; unmatched bases: 6.